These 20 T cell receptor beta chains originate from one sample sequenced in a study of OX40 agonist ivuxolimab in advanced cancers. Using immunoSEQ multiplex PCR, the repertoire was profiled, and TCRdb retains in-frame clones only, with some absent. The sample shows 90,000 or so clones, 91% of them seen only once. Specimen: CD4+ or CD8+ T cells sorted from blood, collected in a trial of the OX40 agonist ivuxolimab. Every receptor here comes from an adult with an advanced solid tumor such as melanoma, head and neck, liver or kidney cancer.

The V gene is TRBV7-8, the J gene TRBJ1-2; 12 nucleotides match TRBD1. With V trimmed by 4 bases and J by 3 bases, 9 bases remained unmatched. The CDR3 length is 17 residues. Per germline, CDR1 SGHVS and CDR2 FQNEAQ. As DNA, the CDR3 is TGTGCCAGCAGCTCCCGGCGGGACAGGGGGCGCGACTATGGCTACACCTTC. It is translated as CASSSRRDRGRDYGYTF.

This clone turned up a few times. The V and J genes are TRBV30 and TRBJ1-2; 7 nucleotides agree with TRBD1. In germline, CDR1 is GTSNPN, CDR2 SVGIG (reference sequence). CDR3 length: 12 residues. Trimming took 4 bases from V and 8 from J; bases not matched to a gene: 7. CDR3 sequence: CAWTGDRRGYTF. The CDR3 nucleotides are TGTGCCTGGACCGGGGACAGACGAGGCTACACCTTC.

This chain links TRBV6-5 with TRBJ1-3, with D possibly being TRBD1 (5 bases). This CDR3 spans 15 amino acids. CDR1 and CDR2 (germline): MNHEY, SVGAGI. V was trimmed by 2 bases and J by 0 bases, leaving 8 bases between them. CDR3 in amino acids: CASSYGGISGNTIYF. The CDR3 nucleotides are TGTGCCAGCAGTTACGGGGGAATCTCTGGAAACACCATATATTTT.

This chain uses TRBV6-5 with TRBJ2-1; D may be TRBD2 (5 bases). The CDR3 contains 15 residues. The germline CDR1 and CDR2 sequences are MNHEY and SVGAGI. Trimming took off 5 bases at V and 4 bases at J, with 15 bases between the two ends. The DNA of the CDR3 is TGTGCCAGCAGTCAAGGACTTTTGTTATACAATGAGCAGTTCTTC. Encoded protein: CASSQGLLLYNEQFF.

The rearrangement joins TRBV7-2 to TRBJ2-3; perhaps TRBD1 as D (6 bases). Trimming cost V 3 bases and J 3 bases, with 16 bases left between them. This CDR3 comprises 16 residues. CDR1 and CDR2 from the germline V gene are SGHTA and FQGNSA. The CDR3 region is CASSLLAGTPTDTQYF. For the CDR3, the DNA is TGTGCCAGCAGCTTGCTTGCCGGGACACCGACAGATACGCAGTATTTT. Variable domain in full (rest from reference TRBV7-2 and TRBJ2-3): GAGVSQSPSNKVTEKGKDVELRCDPISGHTALYWYRQSLGQGLEFLIYFQGNSAPDKSGLPSDRFSAERTGGSVSTLTIQRTQQEDSAVYLCASSLLAGTPTDTQYFGPGTRLTVL.

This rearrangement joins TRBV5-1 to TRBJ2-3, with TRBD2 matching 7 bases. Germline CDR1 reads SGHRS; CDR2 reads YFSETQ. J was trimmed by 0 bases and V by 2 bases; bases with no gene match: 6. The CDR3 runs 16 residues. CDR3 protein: CASSFLADASTDTQYF. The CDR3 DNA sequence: TGCGCCAGCAGCTTTCTAGCGGACGCTAGCACAGATACGCAGTATTTT.

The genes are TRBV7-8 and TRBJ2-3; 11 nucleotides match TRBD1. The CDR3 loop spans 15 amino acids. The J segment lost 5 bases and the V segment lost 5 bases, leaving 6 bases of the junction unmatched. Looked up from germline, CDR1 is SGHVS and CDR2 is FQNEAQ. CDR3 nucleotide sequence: TGTGCCAGCAGCCAAGGACAGGGGGCACGAGATACGCAGTATTTT. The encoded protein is CASSQGQGARDTQYF.

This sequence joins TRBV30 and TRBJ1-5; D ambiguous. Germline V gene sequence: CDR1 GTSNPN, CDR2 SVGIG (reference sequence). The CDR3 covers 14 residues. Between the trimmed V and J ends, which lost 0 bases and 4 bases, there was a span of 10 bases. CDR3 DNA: TGTGCCTGGAGTGTACCGGGGAATAATCAGCCCCAGCATTTT. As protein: CAWSVPGNNQPQHF.

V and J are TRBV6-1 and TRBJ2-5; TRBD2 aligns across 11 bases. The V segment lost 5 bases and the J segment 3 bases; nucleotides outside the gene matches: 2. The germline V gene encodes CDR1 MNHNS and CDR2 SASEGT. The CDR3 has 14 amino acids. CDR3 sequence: CASSLTSGKETQYF. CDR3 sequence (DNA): TGTGCCAGCAGTCTGACTAGCGGGAAAGAGACCCAGTACTTC.

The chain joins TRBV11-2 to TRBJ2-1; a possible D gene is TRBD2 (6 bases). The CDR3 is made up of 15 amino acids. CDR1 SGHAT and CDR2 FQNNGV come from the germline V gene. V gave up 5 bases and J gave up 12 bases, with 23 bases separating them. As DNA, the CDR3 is TGTGCCAGCAGCCCCCGGGGGAGGCCGCTACTATCGCAGTTCTTC. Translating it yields CASSPRGRPLLSQFF. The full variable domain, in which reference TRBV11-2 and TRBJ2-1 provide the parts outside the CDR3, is EAGVAQSPRYKIIEKRQSVAFWCNPISGHATLYWYQQILGQGPKLLIQFQNNGVVDDSQLPKDRFSAERLKGVDSTLKIQPAKLEDSAVYLCASSPRGRPLLSQFFGPGTRLTVL.

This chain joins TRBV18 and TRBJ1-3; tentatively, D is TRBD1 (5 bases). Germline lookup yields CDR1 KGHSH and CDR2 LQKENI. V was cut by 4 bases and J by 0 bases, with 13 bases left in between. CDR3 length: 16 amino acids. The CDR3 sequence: CASSQVRDYSGNTIYF. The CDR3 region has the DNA TGTGCCAGCTCACAGGTCAGGGACTACTCTGGAAACACCATATATTTT.

DNA of the CDR3: TGTGCCAGCAGCTTAGCGGGACAGGGGGCATATTCACCCCTCCACTTT. Amino acids: CASSLAGQGAYSPLHF. The chain carries TRBV7-2 and TRBJ1-6, with 12 bases fitting TRBD1. The CDR3 length is 16 residues. The ends lost 0 bases at V and 8 bases at J; junction bases unmatched: 2. Per germline, CDR1 SGHTA and CDR2 FQGNSA. Supplemented by reference TRBV7-2 and TRBJ1-6, the full variable domain reads GAGVSQSPSNKVTEKGKDVELRCDPISGHTALYWYRQSLGQGLEFLIYFQGNSAPDKSGLPSDRFSAERTGGSVSTLTIQRTQQEDSAVYLCASSLAGQGAYSPLHFGNGTRLTVT.

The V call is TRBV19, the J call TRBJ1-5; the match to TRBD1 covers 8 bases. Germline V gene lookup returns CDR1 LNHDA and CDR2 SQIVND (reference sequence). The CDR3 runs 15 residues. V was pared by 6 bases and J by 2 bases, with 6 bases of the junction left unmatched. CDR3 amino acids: CASRVDRVGNQPQHF. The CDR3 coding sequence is TGTGCCAGTAGGGTGGACAGGGTGGGCAATCAGCCCCAGCATTTT.

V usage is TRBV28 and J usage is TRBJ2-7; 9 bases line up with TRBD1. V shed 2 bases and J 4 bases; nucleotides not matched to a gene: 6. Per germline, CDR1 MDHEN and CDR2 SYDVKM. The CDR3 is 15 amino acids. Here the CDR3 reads CASSLTWDRAYEQYF. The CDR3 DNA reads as TGTGCCAGCAGTTTAACTTGGGACAGGGCTTACGAGCAGTACTTC. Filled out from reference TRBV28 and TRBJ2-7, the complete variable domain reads DVKVTQSSRYLVKRTGEKVFLECVQDMDHENMFWYRQDPGLGLRLIYFSYDVKMKEKGDIPEGYSVSREKKERFSLILESASTNQTSMYLCASSLTWDRAYEQYFGPGTRLTVT.

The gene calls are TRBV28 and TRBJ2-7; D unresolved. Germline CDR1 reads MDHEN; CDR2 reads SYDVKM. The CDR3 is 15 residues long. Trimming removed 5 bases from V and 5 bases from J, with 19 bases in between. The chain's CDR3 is CASSTPSPSKNEQYF. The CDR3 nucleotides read TGTGCCAGCAGTACTCCGAGCCCCTCGAAGAACGAGCAGTACTTC.

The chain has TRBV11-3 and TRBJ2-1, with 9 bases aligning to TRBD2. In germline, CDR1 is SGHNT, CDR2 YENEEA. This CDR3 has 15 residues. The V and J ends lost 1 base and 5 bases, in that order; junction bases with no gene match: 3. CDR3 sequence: CASSLGVAGDNEQFF. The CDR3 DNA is TGTGCCAGCAGCTTAGGGGTAGCGGGAGACAATGAGCAGTTCTTC.

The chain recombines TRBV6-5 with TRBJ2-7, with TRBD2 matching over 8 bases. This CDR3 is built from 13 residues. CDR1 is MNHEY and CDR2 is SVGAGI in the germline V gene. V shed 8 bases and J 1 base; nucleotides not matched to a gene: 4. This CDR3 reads CASAREVSYEQYF. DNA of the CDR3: TGTGCCAGCGCGCGGGAGGTTTCCTACGAGCAGTACTTC.

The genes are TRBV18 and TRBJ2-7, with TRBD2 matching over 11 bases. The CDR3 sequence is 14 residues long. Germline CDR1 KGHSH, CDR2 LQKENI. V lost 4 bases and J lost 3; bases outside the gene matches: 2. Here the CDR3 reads CASSRLAGFYEQYF. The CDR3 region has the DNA TGTGCCAGCTCACGACTAGCGGGATTCTACGAGCAGTACTTC.

The CDR3 protein is CASRPGGEAFF. The DNA for the CDR3 is TGCGCCAGCCGCCCGGGGGGGGAAGCTTTCTTT. The V gene is TRBV5-1, the J gene TRBJ1-1; the D gene is possibly TRBD1 (5 bases). Germline V lookup: CDR1 SGHRS, CDR2 YFSETQ. The CDR3 is made up of 11 amino acids. V shed 7 bases and J shed 8 bases, with 12 bases lying between them.

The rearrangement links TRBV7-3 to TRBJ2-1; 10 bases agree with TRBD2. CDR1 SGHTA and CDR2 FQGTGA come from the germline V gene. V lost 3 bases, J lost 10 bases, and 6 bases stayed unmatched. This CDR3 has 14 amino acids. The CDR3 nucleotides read TGTGCCAGCAGCTTCGGACTAGCGGTGGGGGAGCAGTTCTTC. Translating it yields CASSFGLAVGEQFF.